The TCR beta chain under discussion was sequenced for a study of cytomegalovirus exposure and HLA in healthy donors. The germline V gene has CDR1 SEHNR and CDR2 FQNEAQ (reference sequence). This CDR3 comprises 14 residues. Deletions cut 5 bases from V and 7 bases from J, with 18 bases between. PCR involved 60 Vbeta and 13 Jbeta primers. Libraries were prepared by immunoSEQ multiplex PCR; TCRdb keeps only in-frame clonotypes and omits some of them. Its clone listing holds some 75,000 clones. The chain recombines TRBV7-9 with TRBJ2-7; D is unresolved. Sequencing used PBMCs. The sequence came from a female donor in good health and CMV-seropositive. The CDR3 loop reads CASSPGSNQDEQYF. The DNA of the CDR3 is TGTGCCAGCAGCCCCGGTAGTAACCAGGATGAGCAGTACTTC.